The 32 T cell receptor beta chains below come from one sample, sequenced in a study of T cells in Graves' hyperthyroidism and ophthalmopathy. Researchers amplified the TCR beta CDR3 regions from RNA transcripts. With the HTBI primer set, the TCR CDR3 went through a first round of RT-PCR. TCRdb used MiXCR to reprocess the multiplex PCR reads, holding one entry per CDR3 protein. The repertoire holds 300,000 to 350,000 distinct CDR3 sequences, with 18% as singletons. Sequencing used blood. The source of these receptors is a woman aged 45-65 years with Graves' hyperthyroidism.

The rearrangement links TRBV20-1 to TRBJ2-1, with 10 bases aligning to TRBD2. The CDR3 has 16 amino acids. With 1 base clipped from V and 5 bases from J, the junction kept 8 bases outside the gene matches. Germline V gene data show CDR1 as DFQATT and CDR2 as SNEGSKA (reference sequence). CDR3 nucleotides: TGCAGTGCTAGAGCTCTAGCGGGAGACCCCAACAATGAGCAGTTCTTC. Its translation is CSARALAGDPNNEQFF.

V and J are TRBV12-3 or TRBV12-4 and TRBJ2-7; 10 bases map to TRBD1. The CDR3 extends over 13 amino acids. J lost 7 bases, V lost 6 bases, and 6 bases had no gene match. The DNA of the CDR3 is TGTGCCAGCAGCGGGGACAGGGGAGAAGAGCAGTACTTC. Amino acids: CASSGDRGEEQYF.

The chain recombines TRBV5-1 with TRBJ1-3; no clear D. The germline gives CDR1 SGHRS, CDR2 YFSETQ. This CDR3 region has 15 residues. V lost 0 bases and J lost 0, with 7 bases in between. CDR3 in DNA: TGCGCCAGCAGCTTGGTTGGCGACTCTGGAAACACCATATATTTT. Amino acids: CASSLVGDSGNTIYF.

The chain links TRBV9 to TRBJ2-1; D might be TRBD2 (6 bases). Trimming removed 4 bases at V and 5 bases at J, with 13 bases between. The CDR3 covers 14 residues. Germline CDR1 SGDLS, CDR2 YYNGEE. DNA for the CDR3: TGTGCCAGCAGCCCTACTAGCAGCGACAATGAGCAGTTCTTC. Protein product: CASSPTSSDNEQFF. Full variable domain (missing parts from reference TRBV9 and TRBJ2-1): DSGVTQTPKHLITATGQRVTLRCSPRSGDLSVYWYQQSLDQGLQFLIQYYNGEERAKGNILERFSAQQFPDLHSELNLSSLELGDSALYFCASSPTSSDNEQFFGPGTRLTVL.

This clonotype was seen many times. This rearrangement joins TRBV20-1 to TRBJ2-2; D gene unclear. This CDR3 has 13 residues. V lost 0 bases to trimming and J lost 3 bases, with 5 bases between them. The V gene's germline CDR1 is DFQATT and CDR2 SNEGSKA (reference sequence). The chain's CDR3 is CSARDDYTGELFF. The DNA for the CDR3 is TGCAGTGCTAGAGATGACTACACCGGGGAGCTGTTTTTT.

The chain recombines TRBV6-5 with TRBJ2-2, with 9 positions matching TRBD2. The length of the CDR3 is 17 residues. The ends lost 2 bases at V and 0 bases at J; junction bases unmatched: 4. Germline CDR1 and CDR2: MNHEY and SVGAGI. CDR3 bases: TGTGCCAGCAGTTACGGGCTAGCGGGGACGAACACCGGGGAGCTGTTTTTT. Translation: CASSYGLAGTNTGELFF.

This clonotype was detected a few times. J is TRBJ2-4 and V is TRBV5-1, with TRBD2 identical over 9 bases. The V gene end was trimmed by 0 bases and the J gene end by 7 bases; junction bases not matched to a gene: 5. The length of the CDR3 is 15 residues. Germline CDR1 is SGHRS and CDR2 is YFSETQ. CDR3 sequence reads: CASSLGAGGANIQYF. The CDR3, as DNA: TGCGCCAGCAGCTTGGGGGCGGGGGGGGCGAACATTCAGTACTTC. Full variable domain (rest looked up from reference TRBV5-1 and TRBJ2-4): KAGVTQTPRYLIKTRGQQVTLSCSPISGHRSVSWYQQTPGQGLQFLFEYFSETQRNKGNFPGRFSGRQFSNSRSEMNVSTLELGDSALYLCASSLGAGGANIQYFGAGTRLSVL.

This clonotype was counted ten times or more. The CDR3 DNA reads TGTGCCAGCAGCCAAGAGGGGGGGGCCAAAGAGACCCAGTACTTC. Encoded protein: CASSQEGGAKETQYF. The V gene is TRBV3-1, the J gene TRBJ2-5; TRBD2 is a possible D gene (7 bases). With 0 bases removed from V and 3 bases from J, the gap between germline ends came to 11 bases. CDR3 length equals 15 residues. The V gene's germline CDR1 is LGHDT and CDR2 YNNKEL (reference sequence).

This clonotype was picked up a small number of times. The chain is built from TRBV6-2 or TRBV6-3 and TRBJ2-7, with 7 positions matching TRBD1. This CDR3 spans 14 amino acids. Germline values: CDR1 MNHEY, CDR2 SVGEGT. The junction had 9 bases not matched to a gene; V was cut back by 6 bases and J by 4 bases. CDR3 region: CASRRQGDWYEQYV. The CDR3 DNA is TGTGCCAGCAGAAGACAGGGAGACTGGTACGAGCAGTACGTC.

The table lists this clonotype with a few counts. This chain connects TRBV11-2 to TRBJ1-2, with TRBD1 matching over 7 bases. V shed 7 bases, J shed 2 bases, and the junction held 4 bases outside the gene matches. The CDR3 contains 13 residues. The germline V gene has CDR1 SGHAT and CDR2 FQNNGV. In DNA, the CDR3 is TGTGCCAGCACCAAGGGACAGAACTATGGCTACACCTTC. Translation: CASTKGQNYGYTF.

CDR3 nucleotide sequence: TGTGCCAGCAGTTCCAGGGAGGGATTACTGTACGAGCAGTACTTC. Translation: CASSSREGLLYEQYF. The chain is built from TRBV6-1 and TRBJ2-7; TRBD2 aligns across 7 bases. Germline CDR1 MNHNS, CDR2 SASEGT. Losses at the gene ends were 5 bases for V and 4 bases for J; bases not matched to a gene: 11. The CDR3 runs 15 residues.

V gene TRBV6-1 combines with J gene TRBJ1-5, with 7 bases aligning to TRBD1. Trimming cost V 5 bases and J 4 bases; bases outside gene matches: 5. This CDR3 spans 14 amino acids. In germline, CDR1 is MNHNS, CDR2 SASEGT. As DNA, the CDR3 is TGTGCCAGCAGTCATGACAGGGATAATCAGCCCCAGCATTTT. Protein: CASSHDRDNQPQHF.

V is TRBV2 and J is TRBJ2-2, with 9 nucleotides matching TRBD2. CDR1 is SNHLY and CDR2 is FYNNEI in the germline V gene. After removal of 3 bases from V and 3 bases from J, the junction contained 2 bases not matched to a gene. The CDR3 covers 15 residues. The CDR3 DNA follows: TGTGCCAGCAGTGAGGGCGGGGGGGACACCGGGGAGCTGTTTTTT. Protein sequence: CASSEGGGDTGELFF.

CDR3 nucleotide sequence: TGTGCCTCGGACAGGATGAGGAACTATGGCTACACCTTC. This translates into CASDRMRNYGYTF. This sequence joins TRBV30 and TRBJ1-2; 7 bases are shared with TRBD1. With 7 bases clipped from V and 2 bases from J, the junction kept 7 bases outside the gene matches. This CDR3 is 13 amino acids long. Per the germline V gene, CDR1 is GTSNPN and CDR2 is SVGIG (reference sequence).

The table lists this clonotype with many counts. The V call is TRBV2, the J call TRBJ2-7, with D unclear. This CDR3 is 12 amino acids long. Trimming pared 4 bases from V and 7 bases from J, leaving 11 bases between. Germline-derived CDR1 and CDR2 are SNHLY and FYNNEI. The CDR3 region is CASSGVPREQYF. In DNA form, the CDR3 reads TGTGCCAGCAGTGGAGTCCCGCGGGAGCAGTACTTC. Combining the CDR3 with reference TRBV2 and TRBJ2-7 gives the whole variable domain EPEVTQTPSHQVTQMGQEVILRCVPISNHLYFYWYRQILGQKVEFLVSFYNNEISEKSEIFDDQFSVERPDGSNFTLKIRSTKLEDSAMYFCASSGVPREQYFGPGTRLTVT.

This clonotype has at least ten counts. The junction shows a germline mismatch at one end, possibly a read error. The chain has TRBV6-1 and TRBJ2-7; tentative D call: TRBD1 (5 bases). This CDR3 has 14 amino acids. Per the germline V gene, CDR1 is MNHNS and CDR2 is SASEGT. The CDR3 here is CASSSGTGSHEQYF. CDR3 coding DNA: TGTGCCAGCAGTTCAGGAACAGGCTCCCACGAGCAGTACTTC.

This clonotype was seen repeatedly, ten times or more. The rearrangement joins TRBV11-2 to TRBJ2-3, with 8 bases that match TRBD1. The CDR3 consists of 16 residues. Germline V lookup: CDR1 SGHAT, CDR2 FQNNGV. The trim removed 1 base at V and 2 bases at J, leaving 5 bases unmatched. For the CDR3, the DNA is TGTGCCAGCAGCTTAGGAACAGGGGGATCCACAGATACGCAGTATTTT. Protein sequence: CASSLGTGGSTDTQYF. Supplemented by reference TRBV11-2 and TRBJ2-3, the full variable domain reads EAGVAQSPRYKIIEKRQSVAFWCNPISGHATLYWYQQILGQGPKLLIQFQNNGVVDDSQLPKDRFSAERLKGVDSTLKIQPAKLEDSAVYLCASSLGTGGSTDTQYFGPGTRLTVL.

This clonotype was observed many times. An end of the junction differs from the germline gene, which may be a read error. The chain couples TRBV12-3 or TRBV12-4 to TRBJ2-3; weak D call: TRBD2 (7 bases). CDR3 length: 14 amino acids. CDR3 region: CATSLGGATDTQYF. As DNA, the CDR3 is TGTGCCACCAGTTTGGGGGGGGCCACAGATACGCAGTATTTT.

This clonotype was seen a handful of times. The V gene is TRBV4-1, the J gene TRBJ1-1; 8 nucleotides match TRBD1. The germline CDR1 and CDR2 sequences are MGHRA and YSYEKL. This CDR3 is 15 amino acids long. V was clipped by 4 bases and J by 1 base; unmatched bases: 5. CDR3 coding DNA: TGCGCCAGCAGCCTAGGACAGGGAGGGAACACTGAAGCTTTCTTT. This translates into CASSLGQGGNTEAFF.

The chain uses TRBV5-5 and TRBJ1-1, with D possibly matching TRBD1 (6 bases). Germline V lookup: CDR1 SGHKS, CDR2 YYEKEE (reference sequence). V was cut by 1 base and J by 5 bases, with 18 bases left in between. The CDR3 covers 16 residues. The CDR3: CASSLSLAGESTEAFF. DNA of the CDR3: TGTGCCAGCAGCTTGAGTTTGGCAGGGGAGAGTACTGAAGCTTTCTTT.

Ten or more counts support this clonotype. The chain couples TRBV30 to TRBJ2-5; D is possibly TRBD1 (5 bases). The germline CDR1 and CDR2 sequences are GTSNPN and SVGIG (reference sequence). V lost 0 bases to trimming and J lost 4 bases, with 12 bases between them. This CDR3 is built from 14 residues. CDR3 in DNA: TGTGCCTGGAGTGTAAGGCAGGGCGGAGAGACCCAGTACTTC. Protein product: CAWSVRQGGETQYF. Combining the CDR3 with reference TRBV30 and TRBJ2-5 gives the whole variable domain SQTIHQWPATLVQPVGSPLSLECTVEGTSNPNLYWYRQAAGRGLQLLFYSVGIGQISSEVPQNLSASRPQDRQFILSSKKLLLSDSGFYLCAWSVRQGGETQYFGPGTRLLVL.

This clonotype has at least ten counts. This chain connects TRBV5-1 to TRBJ2-1; possibly TRBD2 for D (6 bases). Germline values: CDR1 SGHRS, CDR2 YFSETQ. The CDR3 totals 14 residues. The germline V and J ends were trimmed by 2 bases and 5 bases, with 11 bases remaining between them. CDR3 bases: TGCGCCAGCAGCTTCGGAGGGGCCGACAATGAGCAGTTCTTC. Its translation: CASSFGGADNEQFF. Looking up the rest from reference TRBV5-1 and TRBJ2-1 gives the full variable domain: KAGVTQTPRYLIKTRGQQVTLSCSPISGHRSVSWYQQTPGQGLQFLFEYFSETQRNKGNFPGRFSGRQFSNSRSEMNVSTLELGDSALYLCASSFGGADNEQFFGPGTRLTVL.

This clonotype was observed many times. The chain uses TRBV18 and TRBJ2-1; 11 bases are shared with TRBD2. Per germline, CDR1 KGHSH and CDR2 LQKENI. CDR3 size: 18 residues. With 3 bases clipped from V and 4 bases from J, the junction kept 11 bases outside the gene matches. Here the CDR3 reads CASSPPLGLAGGYNEQFF. For the CDR3, the DNA is TGTGCCAGCTCACCTCCCTTGGGCCTAGCGGGAGGTTACAATGAGCAGTTCTTC.

This clonotype was recorded only once. DNA for the CDR3: TGTGCCAGCAGCCCTACCAGCCATGAGCAGTTCTTC. This encodes CASSPTSHEQFF. The chain employs TRBV7-2 and TRBJ2-1; D unclear. The CDR3 is made up of 12 amino acids. CDR1 SGHTA and CDR2 FQGNSA come from the germline V gene. Trimming pared 5 bases from V and 8 bases from J, leaving 10 bases between.

This clonotype was observed many times. V usage is TRBV7-8 and J usage is TRBJ1-1; 7 bases match TRBD1. Germline CDR1 is SGHVS and CDR2 is FQNEAQ. V trimming: 5 bases; J trimming: 6 bases; junction bases outside the gene matches: 6. This CDR3 spans 13 amino acids. The CDR3 is CASSGTVRSEAFF. In DNA form, the CDR3 reads TGTGCCAGCAGCGGGACAGTGAGATCTGAAGCTTTCTTT.

The chain employs TRBV7-3 and TRBJ2-1, with TRBD2 matching over 12 bases. The CDR3 covers 17 residues. Unmatched junction bases numbered 10, after V lost 5 bases and J lost 5 bases. Germline CDR1 reads SGHTA; CDR2 reads FQGTGA. As DNA, the CDR3 is TGTGCCAGCAGCAACCCGACTAGCGGGAGCTCTGACAATGAGCAGTTCTTC. It encodes CASSNPTSGSSDNEQFF.

The rearrangement joins TRBV2 to TRBJ2-7; TRBD1 agrees at 7 bases. V was pared by 10 bases and J by 4 bases, with 13 bases of the junction left unmatched. The CDR3 totals 14 residues. Germline CDR1 SNHLY, CDR2 FYNNEI. The chain's CDR3 is CANRTGTAGYEQYF. In nucleotides, the CDR3 is TGTGCCAACAGAACCGGGACAGCCGGATACGAGCAGTACTTC.

The CDR3 DNA sequence: TGTGCCAGCAGCCCGGACAGGAGTCGGCTGTTTTTT. As protein: CASSPDRSRLFF. This chain uses TRBV6-1 with TRBJ2-2, with 7 bases matching TRBD1. The CDR3 is 12 residues long. The junction had 8 bases not matched to a gene; V was cut back by 6 bases and J by 13 bases. The germline CDR1 and CDR2 sequences are MNHNS and SASEGT.

This chain joins TRBV10-3 and TRBJ2-1, with D possibly called TRBD1 or TRBD2 (6 bases each). The germline V and J ends were trimmed by 8 bases and 6 bases, with 17 bases remaining between them. The CDR3 spans 14 residues. The germline V gene has CDR1 ENHRY and CDR2 SYGVKD. This CDR3 reads CAIRRGPLGNEQFF. For the CDR3, the DNA is TGTGCCATCCGTCGGGGGCCCCTCGGCAATGAGCAGTTCTTC.

This clonotype was seen more than once but under ten times. The chain combines TRBV19 with TRBJ1-1, with D uncertain. Germline V gene data show CDR1 as LNHDA and CDR2 as SQIVND (reference sequence). The CDR3 covers 13 residues. V gave up 4 bases and J gave up 0 bases, with 6 bases separating them. In DNA form, the CDR3 reads TGTGCCAGTAGTACAGATTTGAACACTGAAGCTTTCTTT. This gives the protein CASSTDLNTEAFF.

This clonotype has a count of ten or more. The gene calls are TRBV30 and TRBJ1-5; TRBD1 aligns across 8 bases. The ends lost 6 bases at V and 0 bases at J; junction bases unmatched: 1. The CDR3 is 13 amino acids. CDR1 and CDR2 (germline): GTSNPN, SVGIG (reference sequence). CDR3 loop: CACDRGSNQPQHF. The CDR3 DNA is TGTGCCTGCGACAGGGGTAGCAATCAGCCCCAGCATTTT.

The CDR3 sequence is CSARQGDNQPQHF. CDR3 nucleotides: TGCAGCGCAAGACAGGGGGACAATCAGCCCCAGCATTTT. The chain links TRBV29-1 to TRBJ1-5; 9 nucleotides align to TRBD1. This CDR3 comprises 13 residues. Trimming cost V 7 bases and J 3 bases; bases outside gene matches: 4. The V gene's germline CDR1 is SQVTM and CDR2 ANQGSEA. Supplemented by reference TRBV29-1 and TRBJ1-5, the full variable domain reads SAVISQKPSRDICQRGTSLTIQCQVDSQVTMMFWYRQQPGQSLTLIATANQGSEATYESGFVIDKFPISRPNLTFSTLTVSNMSPEDSSIYLCSARQGDNQPQHFGDGTRLSIL.